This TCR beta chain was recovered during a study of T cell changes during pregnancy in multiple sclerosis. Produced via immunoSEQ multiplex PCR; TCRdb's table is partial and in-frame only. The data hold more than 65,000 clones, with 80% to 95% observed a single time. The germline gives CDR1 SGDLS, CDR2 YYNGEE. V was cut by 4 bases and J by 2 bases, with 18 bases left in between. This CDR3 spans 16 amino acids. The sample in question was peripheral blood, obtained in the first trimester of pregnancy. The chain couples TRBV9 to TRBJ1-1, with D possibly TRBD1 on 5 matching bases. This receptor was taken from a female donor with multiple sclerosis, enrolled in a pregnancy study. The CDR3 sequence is CASSPHGDFFNTEAFF. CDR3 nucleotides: TGTGCCAGCAGCCCTCACGGGGACTTTTTCAACACTGAAGCTTTCTTT.